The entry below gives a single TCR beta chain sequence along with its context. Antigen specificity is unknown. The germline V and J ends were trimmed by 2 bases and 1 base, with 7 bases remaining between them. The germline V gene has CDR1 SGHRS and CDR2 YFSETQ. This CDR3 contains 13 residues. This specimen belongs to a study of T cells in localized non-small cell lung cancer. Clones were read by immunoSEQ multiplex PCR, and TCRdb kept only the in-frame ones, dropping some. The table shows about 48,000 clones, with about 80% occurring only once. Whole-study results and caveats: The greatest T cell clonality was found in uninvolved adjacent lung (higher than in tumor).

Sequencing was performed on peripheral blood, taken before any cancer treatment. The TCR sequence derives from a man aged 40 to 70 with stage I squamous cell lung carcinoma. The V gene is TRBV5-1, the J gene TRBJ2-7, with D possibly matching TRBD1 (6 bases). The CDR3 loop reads CASSFDRSYEQYF. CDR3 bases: TGCGCCAGCAGCTTCGACAGGTCCTACGAGCAGTACTTC.